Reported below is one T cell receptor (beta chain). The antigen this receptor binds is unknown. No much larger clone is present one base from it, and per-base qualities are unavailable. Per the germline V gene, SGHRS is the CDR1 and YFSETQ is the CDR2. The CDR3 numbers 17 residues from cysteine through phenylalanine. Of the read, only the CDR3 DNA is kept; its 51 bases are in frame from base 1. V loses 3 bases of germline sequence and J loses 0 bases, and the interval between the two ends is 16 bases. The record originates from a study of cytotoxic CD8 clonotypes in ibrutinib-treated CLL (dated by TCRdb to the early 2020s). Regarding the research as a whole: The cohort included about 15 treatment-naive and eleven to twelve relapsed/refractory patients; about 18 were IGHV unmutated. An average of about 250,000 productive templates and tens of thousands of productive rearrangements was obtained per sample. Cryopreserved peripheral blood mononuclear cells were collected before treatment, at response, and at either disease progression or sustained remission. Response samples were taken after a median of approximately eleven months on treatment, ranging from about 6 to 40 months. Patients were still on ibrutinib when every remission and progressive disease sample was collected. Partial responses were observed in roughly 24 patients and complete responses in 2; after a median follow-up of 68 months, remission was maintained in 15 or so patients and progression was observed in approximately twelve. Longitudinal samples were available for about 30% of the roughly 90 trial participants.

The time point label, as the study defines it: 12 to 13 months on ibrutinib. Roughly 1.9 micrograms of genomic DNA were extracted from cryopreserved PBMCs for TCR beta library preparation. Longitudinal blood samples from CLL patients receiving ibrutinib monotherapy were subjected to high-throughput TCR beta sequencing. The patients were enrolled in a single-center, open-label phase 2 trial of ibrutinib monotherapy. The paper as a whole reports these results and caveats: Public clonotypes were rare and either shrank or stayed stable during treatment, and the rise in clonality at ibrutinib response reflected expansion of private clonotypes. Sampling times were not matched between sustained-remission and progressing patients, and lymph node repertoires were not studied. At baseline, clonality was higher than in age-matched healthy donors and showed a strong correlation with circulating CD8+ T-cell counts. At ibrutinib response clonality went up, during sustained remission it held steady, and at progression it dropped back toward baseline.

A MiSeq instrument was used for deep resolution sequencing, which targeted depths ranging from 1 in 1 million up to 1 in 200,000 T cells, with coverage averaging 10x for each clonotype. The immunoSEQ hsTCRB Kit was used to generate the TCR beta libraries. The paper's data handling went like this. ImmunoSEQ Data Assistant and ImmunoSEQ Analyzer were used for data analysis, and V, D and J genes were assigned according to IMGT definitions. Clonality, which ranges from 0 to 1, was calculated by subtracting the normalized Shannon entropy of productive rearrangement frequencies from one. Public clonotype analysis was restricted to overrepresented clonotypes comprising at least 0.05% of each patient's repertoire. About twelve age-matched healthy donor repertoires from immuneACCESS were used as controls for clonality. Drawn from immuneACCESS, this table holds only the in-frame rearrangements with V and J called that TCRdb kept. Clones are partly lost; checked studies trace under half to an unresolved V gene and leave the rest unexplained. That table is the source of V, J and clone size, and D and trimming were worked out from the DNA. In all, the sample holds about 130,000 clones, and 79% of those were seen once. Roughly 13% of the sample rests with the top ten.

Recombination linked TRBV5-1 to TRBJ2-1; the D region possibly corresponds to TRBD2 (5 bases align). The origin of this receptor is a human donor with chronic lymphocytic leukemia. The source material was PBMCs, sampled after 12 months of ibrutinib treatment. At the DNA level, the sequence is TGCGCCAGCAGCTACGTTCCAGCGGAAAACTCCTACAATGAGCAGTTCTTC. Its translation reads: CASSYVPAENSYNEQFF.